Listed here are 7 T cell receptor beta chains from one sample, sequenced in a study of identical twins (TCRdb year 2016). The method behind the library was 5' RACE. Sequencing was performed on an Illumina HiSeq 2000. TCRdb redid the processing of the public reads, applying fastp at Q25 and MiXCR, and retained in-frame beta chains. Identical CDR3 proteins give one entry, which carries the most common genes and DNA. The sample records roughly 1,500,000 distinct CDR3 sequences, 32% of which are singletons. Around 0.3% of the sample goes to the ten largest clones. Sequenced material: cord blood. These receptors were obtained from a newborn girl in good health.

Here the CDR3 reads CASSPQAGGLRNEQFF. CDR3 DNA: TGTGCCAGCTCACCACAGGCGGGAGGGCTGAGAAATGAGCAGTTCTTC. This chain links TRBV18 with TRBJ2-1, with 9 nucleotides matching TRBD2. CDR3 length: 16 amino acids. The junction had 8 bases not matched to a gene; V was cut back by 1 base and J by 7 bases. Germline loops: CDR1 KGHSH, CDR2 LQKENI.

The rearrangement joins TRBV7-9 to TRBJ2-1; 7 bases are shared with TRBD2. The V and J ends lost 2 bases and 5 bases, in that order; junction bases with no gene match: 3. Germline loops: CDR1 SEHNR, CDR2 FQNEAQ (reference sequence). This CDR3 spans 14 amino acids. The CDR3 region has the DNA TGTGCCAGCAGCTTACGCGGGGGTCACAATGAGCAGTTCTTC. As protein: CASSLRGGHNEQFF.

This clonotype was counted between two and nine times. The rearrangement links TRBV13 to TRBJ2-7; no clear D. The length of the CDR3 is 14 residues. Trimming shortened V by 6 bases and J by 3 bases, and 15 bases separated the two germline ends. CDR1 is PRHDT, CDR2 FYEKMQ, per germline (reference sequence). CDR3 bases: TGTGCCAGCAGTTTTGGGCATAGCCGCTACGAGCAGTACTTC. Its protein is CASSFGHSRYEQYF.

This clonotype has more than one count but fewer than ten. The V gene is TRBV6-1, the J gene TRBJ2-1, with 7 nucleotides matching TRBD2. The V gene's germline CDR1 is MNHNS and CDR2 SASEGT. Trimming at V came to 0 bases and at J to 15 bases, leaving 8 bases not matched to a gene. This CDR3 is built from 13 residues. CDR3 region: CASSEARRTRPFF. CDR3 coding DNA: TGTGCCAGCAGTGAAGCGCGTCGGACTAGACCGTTCTTC.

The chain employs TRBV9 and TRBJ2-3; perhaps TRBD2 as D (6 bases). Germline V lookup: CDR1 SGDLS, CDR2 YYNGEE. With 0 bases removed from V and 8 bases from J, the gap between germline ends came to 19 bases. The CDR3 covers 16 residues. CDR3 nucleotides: TGTGCCAGCAGCGTAGATTCGAGACTAGTTTTCCTTACGCAGTATTTT. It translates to CASSVDSRLVFLTQYF.

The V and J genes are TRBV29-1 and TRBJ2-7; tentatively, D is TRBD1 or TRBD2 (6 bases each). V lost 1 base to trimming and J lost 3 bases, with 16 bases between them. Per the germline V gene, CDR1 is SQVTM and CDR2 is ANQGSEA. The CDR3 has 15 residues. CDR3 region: CSVEVETGRNYEQYF. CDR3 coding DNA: TGCAGCGTTGAAGTAGAAACAGGGAGGAACTACGAGCAGTACTTC.

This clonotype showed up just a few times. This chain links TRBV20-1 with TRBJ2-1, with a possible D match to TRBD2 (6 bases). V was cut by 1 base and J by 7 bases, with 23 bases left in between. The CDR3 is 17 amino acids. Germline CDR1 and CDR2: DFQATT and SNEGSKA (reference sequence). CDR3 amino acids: CSARAIPRVADQNEQFF. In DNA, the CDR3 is TGCAGTGCTAGAGCGATTCCGAGGGTAGCGGACCAGAATGAGCAGTTCTTC.